This TCR beta chain is from a study of cytomegalovirus exposure and HLA in healthy donors. Overall study results and limits: Some TCR beta chains (around 180 of them) were listed as cytomegalovirus-associated. Segments of the TCR beta V type were, in most cases, productive about 87% or about 30% of the time in an earlier analysis. The analysis excluded some indistinguishable V segments, including TRBV6-2 and TRBV6-3. A later analysis found TCR association rates differed by HLA locus, highest for DRB1 and lowest for HLA-C.

Primers included in the PCR were 60 Vbeta and 13 Jbeta primers. Profiled with immunoSEQ multiplex PCR; TCRdb holds only in-frame clones, not every one. The sample lists around 98,000 clones, 81% occurring once. With respect to this clone: As yet, its antigen is unknown.

CDR3 length: 12 residues. Germline V gives CDR1 SGHNT, CDR2 YYREEE (reference sequence). Trimming stripped 4 bases from V and 8 bases from J, with 9 bases between. The clonotype was recovered from a man aged 35 to 55 in good health and CMV-seronegative. The sequenced material came from PBMCs. The genes are TRBV5-4 and TRBJ2-2; D is unresolved. The CDR3 DNA reads TGTGCCAGCAGCACTCCCGGGGGGGAGCTGTTTTTT. Translation: CASSTPGGELFF.